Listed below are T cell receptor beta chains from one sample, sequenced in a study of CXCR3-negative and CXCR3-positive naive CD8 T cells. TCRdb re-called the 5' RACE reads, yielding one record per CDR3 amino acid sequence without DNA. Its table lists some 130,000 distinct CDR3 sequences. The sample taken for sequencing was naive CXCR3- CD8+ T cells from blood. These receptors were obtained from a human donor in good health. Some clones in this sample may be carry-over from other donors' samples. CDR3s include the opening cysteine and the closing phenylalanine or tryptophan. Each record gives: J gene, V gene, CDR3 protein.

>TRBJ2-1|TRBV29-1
CSVGGEFYNEQFF
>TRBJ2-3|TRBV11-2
CASSLGRGGQTDTQYF
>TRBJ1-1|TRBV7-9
CASSSVAVGGHTEAFF
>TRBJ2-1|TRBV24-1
CATSTGIEQFF
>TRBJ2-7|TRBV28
CASSPEPHYEQYF
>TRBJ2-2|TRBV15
CATSRDLGHGGELFF
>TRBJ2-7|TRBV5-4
CASSLDGQANEQYF
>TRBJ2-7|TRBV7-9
CASSWTSVTDEQYF
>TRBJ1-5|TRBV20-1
CSAQPVGDGNQPQHF
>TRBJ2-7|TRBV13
CASSGRDRGYEQYF
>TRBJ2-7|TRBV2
CAGGPGHYLYEQYF
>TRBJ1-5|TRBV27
CASSNSNQPQHF
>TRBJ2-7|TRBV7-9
CASSLAFKDQADYEQYF
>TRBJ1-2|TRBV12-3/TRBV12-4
CASSLTGANYGYTF
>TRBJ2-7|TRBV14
CASSHRAGPGYEQYF
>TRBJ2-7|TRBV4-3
CASSQEETGGYEQYF
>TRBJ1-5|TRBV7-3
CASSGIRLGARKSISSQPQHF
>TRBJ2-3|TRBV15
CATSRDPGDSTDTQYF
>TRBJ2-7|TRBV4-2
CASSQAPGLASYEQYF
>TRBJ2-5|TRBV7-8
CASSFGQRGETQYF
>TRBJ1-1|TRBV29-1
CSVQTGSDTEAFF
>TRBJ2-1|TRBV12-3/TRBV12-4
CASILKGPSGSYNEQFF
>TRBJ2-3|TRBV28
CASSSGTTDTQYF
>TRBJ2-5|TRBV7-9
CASSSTTSGGETQYF
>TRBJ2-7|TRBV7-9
CASSPTGVYEQYF
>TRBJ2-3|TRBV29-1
CSEGQGNSDTQYF
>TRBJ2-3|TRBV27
CASSFASGHTDTQYF
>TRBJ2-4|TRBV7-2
CASSFVGPGSAKNIQYF
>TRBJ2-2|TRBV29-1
CSVGLDGSVTGELFF
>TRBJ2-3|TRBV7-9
CASSSTASTDTQYF
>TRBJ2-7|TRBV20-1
CSARDLKVGDEQYF
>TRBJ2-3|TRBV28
CASQPTGHADTQYF
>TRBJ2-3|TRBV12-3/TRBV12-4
CASRLADTQYF
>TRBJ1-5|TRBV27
CASSFIWGLDSNQPQHF
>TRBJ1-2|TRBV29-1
CSVERTGENGYTF
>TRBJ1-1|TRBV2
CASSDWALTFF
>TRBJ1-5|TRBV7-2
CARKKGGQLPLNQPQHF